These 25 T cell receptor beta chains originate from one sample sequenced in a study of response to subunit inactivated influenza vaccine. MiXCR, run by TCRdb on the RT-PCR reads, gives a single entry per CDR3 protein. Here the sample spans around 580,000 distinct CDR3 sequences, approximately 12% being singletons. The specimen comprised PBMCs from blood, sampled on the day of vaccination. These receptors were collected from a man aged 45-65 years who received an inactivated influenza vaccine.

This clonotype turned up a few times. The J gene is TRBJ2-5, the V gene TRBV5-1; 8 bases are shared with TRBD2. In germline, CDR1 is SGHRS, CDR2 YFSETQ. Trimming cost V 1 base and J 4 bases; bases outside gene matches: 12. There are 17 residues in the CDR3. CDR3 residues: CASSLSAGRAGGETQYF. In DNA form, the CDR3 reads TGCGCCAGCAGCTTGTCTGCCGGGAGGGCCGGTGGAGAGACCCAGTACTTC.

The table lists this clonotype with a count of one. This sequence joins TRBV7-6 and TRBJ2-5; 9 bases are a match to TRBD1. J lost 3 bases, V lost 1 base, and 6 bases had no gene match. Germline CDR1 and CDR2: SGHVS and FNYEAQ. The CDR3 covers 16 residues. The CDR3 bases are TGTGCCAGCAGCTTAGTTGGGGGACAGGGAAAAGAGACCCAGTACTTC. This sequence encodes CASSLVGGQGKETQYF.

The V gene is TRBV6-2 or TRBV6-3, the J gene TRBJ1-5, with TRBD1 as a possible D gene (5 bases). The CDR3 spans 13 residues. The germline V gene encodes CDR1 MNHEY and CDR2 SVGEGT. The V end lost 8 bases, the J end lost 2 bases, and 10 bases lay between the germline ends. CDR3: CASVEGRNQPQHF. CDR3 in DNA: TGTGCCAGCGTTGAGGGACGCAATCAGCCCCAGCATTTT.

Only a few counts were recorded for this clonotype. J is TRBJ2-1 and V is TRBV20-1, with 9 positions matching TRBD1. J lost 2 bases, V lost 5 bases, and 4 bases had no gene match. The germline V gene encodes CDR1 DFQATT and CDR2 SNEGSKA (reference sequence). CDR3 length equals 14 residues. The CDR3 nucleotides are TGCAGTGCTCTGGACAGGGGCCCCTACAATGAGCAGTTCTTC. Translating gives CSALDRGPYNEQFF.

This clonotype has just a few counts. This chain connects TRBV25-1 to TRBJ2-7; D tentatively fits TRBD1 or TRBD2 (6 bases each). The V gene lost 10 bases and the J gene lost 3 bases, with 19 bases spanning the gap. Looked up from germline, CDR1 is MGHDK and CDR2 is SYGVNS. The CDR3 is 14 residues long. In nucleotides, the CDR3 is TGTGCCACCAGAGCAACAGGGACTGGCTACGAGCAGTACTTC. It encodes CATRATGTGYEQYF.

The CDR3 reads CASSQRRLSNYGYTF. The CDR3 nucleotides read TGCGCCAGCAGCCAGAGGCGACTGTCAAATTATGGCTACACCTTC. V usage is TRBV4-1 and J usage is TRBJ1-2; D is uncertain. V lost 3 bases and J lost 5, with 16 bases in between. CDR3 size: 15 residues. Germline lookup yields CDR1 MGHRA and CDR2 YSYEKL.

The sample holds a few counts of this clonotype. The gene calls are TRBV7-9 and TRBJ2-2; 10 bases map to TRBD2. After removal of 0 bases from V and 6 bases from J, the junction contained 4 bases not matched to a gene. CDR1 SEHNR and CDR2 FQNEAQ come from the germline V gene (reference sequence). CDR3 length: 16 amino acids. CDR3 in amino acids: CASSLAAGGPSGELFF. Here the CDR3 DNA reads TGTGCCAGCAGCTTAGCAGCGGGAGGGCCCTCCGGGGAGCTGTTTTTT.

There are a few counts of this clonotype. CDR3 residues: CASSTRPLGYTQYF. The CDR3 DNA reads as TGTGCCAGCAGCACTCGGCCCCTCGGCTATACGCAGTATTTT. This sequence joins TRBV6-5 and TRBJ2-3; no clear D gene. V lost 6 bases, J lost 7 bases, and 17 bases lay in between. Per the germline V gene, CDR1 is MNHEY and CDR2 is SVGAGI. This CDR3 comprises 14 residues.

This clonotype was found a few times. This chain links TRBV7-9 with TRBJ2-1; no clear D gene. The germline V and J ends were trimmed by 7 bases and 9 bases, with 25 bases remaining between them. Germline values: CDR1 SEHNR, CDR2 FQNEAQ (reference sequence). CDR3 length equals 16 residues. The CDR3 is CASTPTLTGLQGEQFF. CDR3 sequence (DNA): TGTGCCAGCACCCCCACTCTGACGGGTCTTCAAGGTGAGCAGTTCTTC.

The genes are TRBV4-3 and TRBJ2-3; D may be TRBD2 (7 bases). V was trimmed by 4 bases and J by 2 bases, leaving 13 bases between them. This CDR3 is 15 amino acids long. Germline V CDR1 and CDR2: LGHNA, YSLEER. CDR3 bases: TGCGCCAGCAGCCTCGGGGGGCAGCCCACAGATACGCAGTATTTT. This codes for CASSLGGQPTDTQYF.

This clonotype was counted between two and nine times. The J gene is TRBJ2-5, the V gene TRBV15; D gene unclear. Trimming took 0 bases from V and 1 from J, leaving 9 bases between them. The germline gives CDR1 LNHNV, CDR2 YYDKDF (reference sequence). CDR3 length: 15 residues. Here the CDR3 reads CATSRDQWAQETQYF. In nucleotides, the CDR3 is TGTGCCACCAGCAGAGATCAGTGGGCCCAAGAGACCCAGTACTTC. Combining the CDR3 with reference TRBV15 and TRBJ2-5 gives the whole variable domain DAMVIQNPRYQVTQFGKPVTLSCSQTLNHNVMYWYQQKSSQAPKLLFHYYDKDFNNEADTPDNFQSRRPNTSFCFLDIRSPGLGDTAMYLCATSRDQWAQETQYFGPGTRLLVL.

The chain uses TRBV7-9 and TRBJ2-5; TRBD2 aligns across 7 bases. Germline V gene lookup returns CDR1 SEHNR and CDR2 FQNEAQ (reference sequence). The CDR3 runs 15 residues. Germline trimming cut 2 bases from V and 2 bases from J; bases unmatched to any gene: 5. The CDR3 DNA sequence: TGTGCCAGCAGCTTAAGCGGGGCGAAACAAGAGACCCAGTACTTC. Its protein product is CASSLSGAKQETQYF.

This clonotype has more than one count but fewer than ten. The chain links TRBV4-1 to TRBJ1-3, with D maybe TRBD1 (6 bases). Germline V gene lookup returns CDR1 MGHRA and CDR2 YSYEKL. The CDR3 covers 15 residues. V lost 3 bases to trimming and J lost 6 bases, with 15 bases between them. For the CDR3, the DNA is TGCGCCAGCAGCCATTGGCAGGGGCGGGAAAACACCATATATTTT. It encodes CASSHWQGRENTIYF.

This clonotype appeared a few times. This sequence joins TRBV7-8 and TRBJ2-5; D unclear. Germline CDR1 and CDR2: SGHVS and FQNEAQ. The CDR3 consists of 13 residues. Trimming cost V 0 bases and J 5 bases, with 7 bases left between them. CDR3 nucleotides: TGTGCCAGCAGCTTAGCTCTAATGGAGACCCAGTACTTC. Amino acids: CASSLALMETQYF.

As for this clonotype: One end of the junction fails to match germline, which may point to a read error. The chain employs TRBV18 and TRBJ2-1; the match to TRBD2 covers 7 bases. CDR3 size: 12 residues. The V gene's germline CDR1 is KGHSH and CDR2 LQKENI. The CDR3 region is CANSPTSHEQFF. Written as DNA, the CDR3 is TGTGCCAACTCACCGACTAGCCATGAGCAGTTCTTC.

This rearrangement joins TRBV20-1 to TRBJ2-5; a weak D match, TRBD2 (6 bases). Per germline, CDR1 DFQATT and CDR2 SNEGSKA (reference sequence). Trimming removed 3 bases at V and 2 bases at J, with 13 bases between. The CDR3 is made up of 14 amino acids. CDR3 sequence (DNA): TGCAGTGCTAGTTCCTGGACTACTCAAGAGACCCAGTACTTC. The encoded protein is CSASSWTTQETQYF.

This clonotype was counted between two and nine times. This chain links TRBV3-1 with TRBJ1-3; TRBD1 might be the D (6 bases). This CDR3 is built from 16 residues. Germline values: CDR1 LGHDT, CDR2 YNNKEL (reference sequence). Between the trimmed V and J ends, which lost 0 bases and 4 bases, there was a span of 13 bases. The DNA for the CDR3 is TGTGCCAGCAGCCAAGATCTTACAGGGTTCGGAAACACCATATATTTT. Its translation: CASSQDLTGFGNTIYF. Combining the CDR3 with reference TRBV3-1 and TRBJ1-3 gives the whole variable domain DTAVSQTPKYLVTQMGNDKSIKCEQNLGHDTMYWYKQDSKKFLKIMFSYNNKELIINETVPNRFSPKSPDKAHLNLHINSLELGDSAVYFCASSQDLTGFGNTIYFGEGSWLTVV.

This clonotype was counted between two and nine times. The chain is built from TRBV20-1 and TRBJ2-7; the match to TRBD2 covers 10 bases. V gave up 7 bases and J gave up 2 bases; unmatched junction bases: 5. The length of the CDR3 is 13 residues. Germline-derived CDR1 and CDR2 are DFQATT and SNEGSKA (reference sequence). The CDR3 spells CSGEREGAYEQYF. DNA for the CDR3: TGCAGTGGGGAGCGGGAGGGTGCCTACGAGCAGTACTTC.

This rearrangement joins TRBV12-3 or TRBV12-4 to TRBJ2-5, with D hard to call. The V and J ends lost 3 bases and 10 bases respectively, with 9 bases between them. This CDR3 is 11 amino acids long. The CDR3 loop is CASSFGGVQYF. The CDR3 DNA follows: TGTGCCAGCAGTTTTGGTGGAGTCCAGTACTTC.

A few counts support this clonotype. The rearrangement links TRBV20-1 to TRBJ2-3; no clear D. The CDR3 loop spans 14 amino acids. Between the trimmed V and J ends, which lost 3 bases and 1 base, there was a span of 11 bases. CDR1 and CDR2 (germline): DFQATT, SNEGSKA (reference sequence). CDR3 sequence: CSASELLRTDTQYF. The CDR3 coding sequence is TGCAGTGCTAGTGAGCTTCTTCGCACAGATACGCAGTATTTT.

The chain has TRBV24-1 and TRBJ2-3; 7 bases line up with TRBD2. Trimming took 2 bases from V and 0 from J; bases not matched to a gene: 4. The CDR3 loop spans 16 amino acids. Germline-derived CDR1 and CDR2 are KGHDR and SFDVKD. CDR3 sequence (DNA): TGTGCCACCAGTGATTGGGGCGGGGGAAGCACAGATACGCAGTATTTT. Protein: CATSDWGGGSTDTQYF.

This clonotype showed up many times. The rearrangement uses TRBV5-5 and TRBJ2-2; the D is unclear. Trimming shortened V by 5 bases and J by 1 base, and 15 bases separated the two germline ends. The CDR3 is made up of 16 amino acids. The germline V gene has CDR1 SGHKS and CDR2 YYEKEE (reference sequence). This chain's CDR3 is CASRSPTQWNTGELFF. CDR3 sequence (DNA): TGTGCCAGCAGATCGCCCACACAGTGGAACACCGGGGAGCTGTTTTTT.

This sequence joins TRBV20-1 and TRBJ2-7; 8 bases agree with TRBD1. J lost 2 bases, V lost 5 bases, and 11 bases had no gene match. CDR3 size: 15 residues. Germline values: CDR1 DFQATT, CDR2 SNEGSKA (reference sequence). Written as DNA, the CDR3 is TGCAGTGCTCCCGACCTCTTGACAGGGGCCTACGAGCAGTACTTC. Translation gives CSAPDLLTGAYEQYF.

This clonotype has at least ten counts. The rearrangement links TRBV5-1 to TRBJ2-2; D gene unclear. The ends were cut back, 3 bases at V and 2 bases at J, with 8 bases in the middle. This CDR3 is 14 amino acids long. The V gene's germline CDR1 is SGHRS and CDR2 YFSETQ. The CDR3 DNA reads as TGCGCCAGCAGCTCCCCCTTAAACACCGGGGAGCTGTTTTTT. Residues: CASSSPLNTGELFF. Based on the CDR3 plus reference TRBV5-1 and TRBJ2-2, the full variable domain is KAGVTQTPRYLIKTRGQQVTLSCSPISGHRSVSWYQQTPGQGLQFLFEYFSETQRNKGNFPGRFSGRQFSNSRSEMNVSTLELGDSALYLCASSSPLNTGELFFGEGSRLTVL.

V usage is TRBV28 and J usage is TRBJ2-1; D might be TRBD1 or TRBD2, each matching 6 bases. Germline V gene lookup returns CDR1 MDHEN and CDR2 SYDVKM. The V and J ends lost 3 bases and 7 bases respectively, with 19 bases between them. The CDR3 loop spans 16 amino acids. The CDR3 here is CASSFSPSTGRNEQFF. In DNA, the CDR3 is TGTGCCAGCAGTTTTTCCCCCAGCACAGGGAGGAATGAGCAGTTCTTC.